The entry below gives a single T cell receptor beta chain sequence along with its context. A second 7 to 11 cycle PCR used barcoded and J-beta primers. TCRdb used MiXCR to reprocess the 5' RACE reads, holding one entry per CDR3 protein. Altogether 600,000 to 800,000 distinct CDR3 sequences are present, over 40% being singletons, with the ten largest covering approximately 13%. Per sample, at least 5.5 micrograms of total RNA were extracted. Germline-derived CDR1 and CDR2 are LGHDT and YNNKEL (reference sequence). The V gene end was trimmed by 11 bases and the J gene end by 6 bases; junction bases not matched to a gene: 9. This CDR3 region has 13 residues. This sample stems from a study of blood T cells in healthy people across ages.

The chain links TRBV3-1 to TRBJ2-5; 10 positions match TRBD1. The material sequenced was blood. This clonotype was sampled from a woman aged 80 or over in good health. CDR3 amino acids: CACEDRGLKTQYF. The DNA of the CDR3 is TGTGCCTGCGAAGACAGGGGGCTGAAGACCCAGTACTTC.